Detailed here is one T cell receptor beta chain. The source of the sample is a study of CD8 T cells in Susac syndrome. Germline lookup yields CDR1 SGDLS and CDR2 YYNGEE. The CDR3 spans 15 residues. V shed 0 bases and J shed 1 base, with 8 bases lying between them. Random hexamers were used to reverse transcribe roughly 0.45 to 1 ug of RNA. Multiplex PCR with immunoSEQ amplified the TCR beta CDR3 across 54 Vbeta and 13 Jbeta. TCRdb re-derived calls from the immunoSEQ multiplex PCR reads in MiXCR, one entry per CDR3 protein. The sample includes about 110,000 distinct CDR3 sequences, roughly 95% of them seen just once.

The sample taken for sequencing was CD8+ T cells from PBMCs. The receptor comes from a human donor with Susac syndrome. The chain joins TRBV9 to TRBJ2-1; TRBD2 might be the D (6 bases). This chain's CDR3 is CASSVVGGSYNEQFF. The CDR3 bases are TGTGCCAGCAGCGTAGTTGGGGGGTCCTACAATGAGCAGTTCTTC.